The T cell receptor beta chain described here comes from a study of shared clonotypes between healthy human individuals. CD45RA-negative memory and CD45RA+ naive subsets were split from the CD4+ cells. A remark on this clone: Antigen: not known.

The assay was immunoSEQ multiplex PCR, and TCRdb's table has in-frame clones only and misses some. The table lists 950,000 to 1,300,000 clones, 70% to 80% of them singletons. Regarding the study as a whole: Naive subsets generally exceeded memory subsets in estimated richness. Among donors, the sharing of clonotypes was expected to be influenced by sequencing depth. With several donors compared, around 4.7% of naive CD4 clonotypes were shared.

Sequencing was carried out using memory CD4+ T cells sorted from blood. Sample subset: CD45RA-negative fraction. The TCR originated in a man in his late teens or twenties in good health.

The CDR3 here is CASYLGRGNTEAFF. CDR3 nucleotides: TGTGCCAGCTACCTTGGCAGGGGGAACACTGAAGCTTTCTTT. The chain couples TRBV27 to TRBJ1-1; the D gene is possibly TRBD1 (6 bases). The CDR3 sequence is 14 residues long. Germline V gene data show CDR1 as MNHEY and CDR2 as SMNVEV (reference sequence). V lost 8 bases and J lost 1, with 14 bases in between.